The rows below give T cell receptor beta chains drawn from one sample of a study of T cell responses to AZD1222 COVID-19 vaccine. Assay used: immunoSEQ multiplex PCR; TCRdb lists only in-frame clones, some missing. The table lists fewer than 150,000 clones, over 85% of them singletons, with more than 2.5% in the top ten. The sequencing here drew on peripheral blood, taken on day 0 of AZD1222 vaccination. These receptors were obtained from an adult in good health. Both conserved end residues are part of each CDR3. Each record gives: D gene, clone size, V gene, J gene, CDR3 DNA, CDR3 protein. D genes are given only for firm matches. Clone size appears in some rows only: once, few, many, or a class for an expanded clone.

D gene: TRBD1
clone size: .
V gene: TRBV4-3
J gene: TRBJ1-4
CDR3 DNA: TGCGCCAGCAGCCATGGGGGGGGGACAGCTAATGAAAAACTGTTTTTT
CDR3 protein: CASSHGGGTANEKLFF

D gene: .
clone size: .
V gene: TRBV4-1
J gene: TRBJ1-1
CDR3 DNA: TGCGCCAGCAGCCAAGAATCCGGCATTGAAGCTTTCTTT
CDR3 protein: CASSQESGIEAFF

D gene: .
clone size: .
V gene: TRBV6-1
J gene: TRBJ2-2
CDR3 DNA: TGTGCCAGCAGTCCTATCTCAGGGAACACCGGGGAGCTGTTTTTT
CDR3 protein: CASSPISGNTGELFF

D gene: TRBD1
clone size: once
V gene: TRBV15
J gene: TRBJ1-1
CDR3 DNA: TGTGCCACCAGCAGAGGATTTCGTCTTTATGGGACAGGGTGGAACACTGAAGCTTTCTTT
CDR3 protein: CATSRGFRLYGTGWNTEAFF

D gene: .
clone size: few
V gene: TRBV11-2
J gene: TRBJ2-1
CDR3 DNA: TGTGCCAGCAGCTTAGAAGCAAAGGGTGGGAACAATGAGCAGTTCTTC
CDR3 protein: CASSLEAKGGNNEQFF

D gene: TRBD1
clone size: .
V gene: TRBV19
J gene: TRBJ1-1
CDR3 DNA: TGTGCCAGTAATCCTACAGGGGGCACTGAAGCTTTCTTT
CDR3 protein: CASNPTGGTEAFF

D gene: .
clone size: few
V gene: TRBV6-5
J gene: TRBJ1-1
CDR3 DNA: TGTGCCAGCAGGGTGACAGTGAACACTGAAGCTTTCTTT
CDR3 protein: CASRVTVNTEAFF

D gene: .
clone size: .
V gene: TRBV4-1
J gene: TRBJ1-5
CDR3 DNA: TGCGCCAGCAGCCAAGATGATAATCGGGCAGTTGGGGATCAGCCCCAGCATTTT
CDR3 protein: CASSQDDNRAVGDQPQHF

D gene: .
clone size: .
V gene: TRBV29-1
J gene: TRBJ2-7
CDR3 DNA: TGCAGCGGGGGACTGAACTCCTACGAGCAGTACTTC
CDR3 protein: CSGGLNSYEQYF

D gene: .
clone size: once
V gene: TRBV19
J gene: TRBJ2-2
CDR3 DNA: TGTGCCAGTAGTATAGACAGGGCATACACCGGGGAGCTGTTTTTT
CDR3 protein: CASSIDRAYTGELFF

D gene: .
clone size: .
V gene: TRBV6-5
J gene: TRBJ1-6
CDR3 DNA: TGTGCCAGCAGTCCGGGCCGAGATAATTCACCCCTCCACTTT
CDR3 protein: CASSPGRDNSPLHF

D gene: .
clone size: .
V gene: TRBV28
J gene: TRBJ2-7
CDR3 DNA: TGTGCCAGCACTCTTGGCTACGAGCAGTACTTC
CDR3 protein: CASTLGYEQYF

D gene: .
clone size: .
V gene: TRBV5-1
J gene: TRBJ1-2
CDR3 DNA: TGCGCCAGCAGCTTGGGCTCGGTAGATGGCTACACCTTC
CDR3 protein: CASSLGSVDGYTF

D gene: .
clone size: .
V gene: TRBV6-5
J gene: TRBJ2-7
CDR3 DNA: TGTGCCAGCAATCGGGGCGCGGGTTACGAGCAGTACTTC
CDR3 protein: CASNRGAGYEQYF

D gene: .
clone size: .
V gene: TRBV6-5
J gene: TRBJ1-1
CDR3 DNA: TGTGCCAGCAAAGTCACAGGGAACGCTGAAGCTTTCTTT
CDR3 protein: CASKVTGNAEAFF

D gene: TRBD2
clone size: .
V gene: TRBV2
J gene: TRBJ2-1
CDR3 DNA: TGTGCCAGCAAGCGGGATCATGAGCAGTTCTTC
CDR3 protein: CASKRDHEQFF

D gene: .
clone size: .
V gene: TRBV6-1
J gene: TRBJ1-1
CDR3 DNA: TGTGCCAGCAGTGAATACCCGGGGCAGGGTAAAGCTTTCTTT
CDR3 protein: CASSEYPGQGKAFF

D gene: TRBD2
clone size: .
V gene: TRBV6-4
J gene: TRBJ2-3
CDR3 DNA: TGTGCCAGCAGCAAACTAGCGGGAGAAAGGACAGATACGCAGTATTTT
CDR3 protein: CASSKLAGERTDTQYF

D gene: TRBD1
clone size: once
V gene: TRBV3-1/TRBV3-2
J gene: TRBJ1-5
CDR3 DNA: TGTGCCAGCAGCCAGACGACAGGGAGGGGCAATCAGCCCCAGCATTTT
CDR3 protein: CASSQTTGRGNQPQHF

D gene: .
clone size: .
V gene: TRBV28
J gene: TRBJ1-5
CDR3 DNA: TGTGCCAGCAGCTACAGGATCCATCAGCCCCAGCATTTT
CDR3 protein: CASSYRIHQPQHF

D gene: TRBD1
clone size: .
V gene: TRBV6-5
J gene: TRBJ1-3
CDR3 DNA: TGTGCCAGCAGTTACTCGAGACAGGGATCAGGAAACACCATATATTTT
CDR3 protein: CASSYSRQGSGNTIYF

D gene: .
clone size: .
V gene: TRBV12-3/TRBV12-4
J gene: TRBJ1-5
CDR3 DNA: TGTGCCAGCAGTCGAGTAAGTCAGCCCCAGCATTTT
CDR3 protein: CASSRVSQPQHF

D gene: .
clone size: .
V gene: TRBV27
J gene: TRBJ2-3
CDR3 DNA: TGTGCCAGCAGTTTAAAGTTACGTAGCACAGATACGCAGTATTTT
CDR3 protein: CASSLKLRSTDTQYF

D gene: .
clone size: .
V gene: TRBV4-1
J gene: TRBJ2-7
CDR3 DNA: TGCGCCAGCAGCCATTGGACTTCGGAGGACGAGCAGTACTTC
CDR3 protein: CASSHWTSEDEQYF

D gene: TRBD1
clone size: .
V gene: TRBV28
J gene: TRBJ2-5
CDR3 DNA: TGTGCCAGCACCGCCGGTAGGGGACAGGGGCCCCAAGAGACCCAGTACTTC
CDR3 protein: CASTAGRGQGPQETQYF

D gene: .
clone size: .
V gene: TRBV27
J gene: TRBJ1-4
CDR3 DNA: TGTGCCAGCAGTTTCCCCAGGTGGGAGACTACCTCAACTAATGAAAAACTGTTTTTT
CDR3 protein: CASSFPRWETTSTNEKLFF

D gene: .
clone size: .
V gene: TRBV28
J gene: TRBJ2-7
CDR3 DNA: TGTGCCAGCAGACGGCCCCCCCTCGAGCAGTACTTC
CDR3 protein: CASRRPPLEQYF